This passage covers 20 T cell receptor beta chains from one sample sequenced in a study of T cells in Graves' hyperthyroidism and ophthalmopathy. Authors of the study amplified TCR beta CDR3 regions from RNA transcripts. Using the HTBI primer set, a first-round RT-PCR was run on the TCR CDR3. TCRdb independently ran MiXCR on the multiplex PCR reads; one entry per CDR3 protein. The table includes roughly 700,000 distinct CDR3 sequences, around 13% detected once. Sequencing used blood. These receptors came from a woman under 30 with Graves' hyperthyroidism.

This clonotype was recorded at least ten times. V is TRBV20-1 and J is TRBJ2-3; D is unclear. This CDR3 spans 15 amino acids. With 3 bases removed from V and 2 bases from J, the gap between germline ends came to 15 bases. The germline V gene has CDR1 DFQATT and CDR2 SNEGSKA (reference sequence). CDR3 loop: CSASSLAEYTDTQYF. The CDR3 coding sequence is TGCAGTGCTAGTTCGCTTGCGGAATACACAGATACGCAGTATTTT.

The V call is TRBV20-1, the J call TRBJ2-7; TRBD2 is a possible D gene (6 bases). This CDR3 is 14 amino acids long. V lost 5 bases to trimming and J lost 2 bases, with 16 bases between them. Per germline, CDR1 DFQATT and CDR2 SNEGSKA (reference sequence). The CDR3: CSAHRGGWPYEQYF. CDR3 nucleotide sequence: TGCAGTGCTCATCGTGGAGGGTGGCCCTACGAGCAGTACTTC.

The table lists this clonotype with many counts. J is TRBJ2-1 and V is TRBV7-9; no definite D call. This CDR3 has 16 residues. The V end was cut by 4 bases, the J end by 2 bases, with 15 bases between. The germline V gene has CDR1 SEHNR and CDR2 FQNEAQ (reference sequence). The chain's CDR3 is CASSSPEFRPYNEQFF. The CDR3 DNA follows: TGTGCCAGCAGCTCCCCGGAATTTCGGCCCTACAATGAGCAGTTCTTC.

Many counts were recorded for this clonotype. The CDR3 nucleotides read TGTGCCAGCAGTTTAGTGGCTAGCGGGAAAGTACTCGGTGAGCAGTTCTTC. This encodes CASSLVASGKVLGEQFF. The chain recombines TRBV12-3 or TRBV12-4 with TRBJ2-1, with 9 bases fitting TRBD2. The CDR3 runs to 17 residues. The J segment lost 9 bases and the V segment lost 1 base, leaving 13 bases of the junction unmatched.

This clonotype has only a few counts. The chain links TRBV7-9 to TRBJ1-2; D not certain. Germline CDR1 reads SEHNR; CDR2 reads FQNEAQ (reference sequence). Trimming stripped 2 bases from V and 13 bases from J, with 11 bases between. The CDR3 length is 11 residues. The CDR3 here is CASSLSGPSTF. In DNA, the CDR3 is TGTGCCAGCAGCTTATCGGGCCCCTCCACCTTC.

In this sample, this clonotype turned up many times. J is TRBJ2-1 and V is TRBV7-9, with D maybe TRBD2 (6 bases). Per the germline V gene, CDR1 is SEHNR and CDR2 is FQNEAQ (reference sequence). This CDR3 comprises 16 residues. Trimming left V 3 bases short and J 6 bases short, with 18 bases between. CDR3 amino acids: CASSFPLAASGNEQFF. In DNA form, the CDR3 reads TGTGCCAGCAGCTTCCCACTAGCCGCCTCGGGCAATGAGCAGTTCTTC.

The V and J genes are TRBV25-1 and TRBJ2-1, with TRBD2 matching over 10 bases. This CDR3 has 15 residues. The ends lost 7 bases at V and 6 bases at J; junction bases unmatched: 9. Germline V gene data show CDR1 as MGHDK and CDR2 as SYGVNS. The CDR3 loop reads CASTSGSRSFNEQFF. In DNA, the CDR3 is TGTGCCAGCACTAGCGGGAGCCGATCTTTCAATGAGCAGTTCTTC.

This chain joins TRBV11-2 and TRBJ2-5; 14 nucleotides align to TRBD2. The CDR3 loop spans 21 amino acids. V lost 6 bases, J lost 5 bases, and 23 bases stayed unmatched. The V gene's germline CDR1 is SGHAT and CDR2 FQNNGV. This CDR3 is CASSRTPLIGLAGGPRETQYF. CDR3 DNA sequence: TGTGCCAGCAGTCGAACGCCATTAATCGGACTAGCGGGGGGCCCGAGGGAGACCCAGTACTTC.

The chain recombines TRBV6-5 with TRBJ2-3, with 12 bases lining up with TRBD2. Losses at the gene ends were 0 bases for V and 6 bases for J; bases not matched to a gene: 7. The CDR3 totals 17 residues. CDR1 MNHEY and CDR2 SVGAGI come from the germline V gene. Here the CDR3 DNA reads TGTGCCAGCAGTTACTCCCTAGCGGGAGGGCCAGGTGATACGCAGTATTTT. It yields the protein CASSYSLAGGPGDTQYF.

V gene TRBV6-1 combines with J gene TRBJ1-5; 7 bases are a match to TRBD1. After removal of 8 bases from V and 7 bases from J, the junction contained 11 bases not matched to a gene. This CDR3 has 14 residues. Germline loops: CDR1 MNHNS, CDR2 SASEGT. The DNA for the CDR3 is TGTGCCAGCCTCCCTAGACAGGGCGGGCAGCCCCAGCATTTT. Encoded protein: CASLPRQGGQPQHF.

The rearrangement uses TRBV7-3 and TRBJ2-6; D is undetermined. The CDR3 runs 17 residues. Looked up from germline, CDR1 is SGHTA and CDR2 is FQGTGA. V was shortened by 5 bases and J by 4 bases, with 18 bases between the two germline ends. CDR3 bases: TGTGCCAGCAGCCCCTATCCACACTCTTCAGGGGCCAACGTCCTGACTTTC. Translation: CASSPYPHSSGANVLTF. Full variable domain (remainder filled in from reference TRBV7-3 and TRBJ2-6): GAGVSQTPSNKVTEKGKYVELRCDPISGHTALYWYRQSLGQGPEFLIYFQGTGAADDSGLPNDRFFAVRPEGSVSTLKIQRTERGDSAVYLCASSPYPHSSGANVLTFGAGSRLTVL.

This clonotype was observed a few times. V usage is TRBV5-4 and J usage is TRBJ1-4; D perhaps matches TRBD1 (5 bases). V was shortened by 0 bases and J by 4 bases, with 7 bases between the two germline ends. This CDR3 is built from 14 residues. Germline CDR1 is SGHNT and CDR2 is YYREEE (reference sequence). CDR3 loop: CASSLGQNNEKLFF. In DNA, the CDR3 is TGTGCCAGCAGCTTGGGACAGAATAATGAAAAACTGTTTTTT.

This clonotype was recorded a few times. This chain links TRBV3-1 with TRBJ2-3; no clear D gene. CDR1 and CDR2 from the germline V gene are LGHDT and YNNKEL (reference sequence). This CDR3 has 15 amino acids. The V and J ends lost 0 bases and 6 bases respectively, with 13 bases between them. Here the CDR3 DNA reads TGTGCCAGCAGCCAAGAGGGCGATCTGCAGGATACGCAGTATTTT. Protein sequence: CASSQEGDLQDTQYF.

The rearrangement joins TRBV19 to TRBJ2-7; maybe TRBD2 (8 bases). The CDR3 covers 15 residues. Germline loops: CDR1 LNHDA, CDR2 SQIVND (reference sequence). The germline V and J ends were trimmed by 4 bases and 5 bases, with 18 bases remaining between them. The CDR3 sequence: CASSTGTRGQNEQYF. DNA of the CDR3: TGTGCCAGTAGTACCGGGACTAGGGGACAGAACGAGCAGTACTTC.

This clonotype was observed once. The genes are TRBV6-5 and TRBJ2-5; TRBD2 agrees at 8 bases. Germline V CDR1 and CDR2: MNHEY, SVGAGI. CDR3 length: 14 residues. J was trimmed by 4 bases and V by 2 bases; bases with no gene match: 3. The CDR3 DNA sequence: TGTGCCAGCAGTTACGGGGCGGGAGGAGAGACCCAGTACTTC. Its translation is CASSYGAGGETQYF.

This clonotype appeared many times. This chain links TRBV18 with TRBJ2-7, with D perhaps TRBD1 (5 bases). The CDR3 consists of 13 residues. The germline V gene has CDR1 KGHSH and CDR2 LQKENI. The germline V and J ends were trimmed by 3 bases and 6 bases, with 12 bases remaining between them. CDR3 region: CASSPGRLGEQYF. The CDR3 bases are TGTGCCAGCTCACCGGGGCGGCTTGGCGAGCAGTACTTC.

This clonotype was detected a few times. The chain uses TRBV9 and TRBJ1-4; D gene uncertain. Looked up from germline, CDR1 is SGDLS and CDR2 is YYNGEE. CDR3 length equals 13 residues. The V gene lost 0 bases and the J gene lost 6 bases, with 6 bases spanning the gap. CDR3 protein: CASSVGLDEKLFF. In DNA, the CDR3 is TGTGCCAGCAGCGTAGGATTGGATGAAAAACTGTTTTTT.

DNA for the CDR3: TGTGCCAGCAGCCGAGGGGGCGGAGTAGCCTACAATGAGCAGTTCTTC. Translation gives CASSRGGGVAYNEQFF. This chain links TRBV7-3 with TRBJ2-1; 7 bases agree with TRBD1. CDR3 size: 16 residues. V trimming: 5 bases; J trimming: 2 bases; junction bases outside the gene matches: 9. Looked up from germline, CDR1 is SGHTA and CDR2 is FQGTGA.

The chain couples TRBV29-1 to TRBJ1-1; D is ambiguous. Germline CDR1 SQVTM, CDR2 ANQGSEA. The CDR3 covers 10 residues. Trimming pared 7 bases from V and 4 bases from J, leaving 7 bases between. CDR3 in DNA: TGCAGCGCTTTCGGCACTGAAGCTTTCTTT. This sequence encodes CSAFGTEAFF.

This clonotype was seen repeatedly, ten times or more. The chain links TRBV18 to TRBJ2-7; D perhaps matches TRBD2 (5 bases). Germline values: CDR1 KGHSH, CDR2 LQKENI. V was pared by 4 bases and J by 5 bases, with 15 bases between. The CDR3 is made up of 14 amino acids. CDR3 nucleotide sequence: TGTGCCAGCTCACGCACCCGGGGAGAGGACGAGCAGTACTTC. Translating gives CASSRTRGEDEQYF.